This TCR beta chain emerged from a study of blood T cells in healthy people across ages. Study-wide results and limits: A strong correlation was found between TCR beta diversity and the percentage of naive T cells.

Germline V gene data show CDR1 as SQVTM and CDR2 as ANQGSEA. The CDR3 loop spans 13 amino acids. Trimming removed 2 bases at V and 6 bases at J, with 11 bases between. Many counts were recorded for this clonotype. As yet, its antigen is unknown. Donation came from healthy Caucasian individuals in Russia who were aged about 6 to 100. PBMCs were isolated at a quantity of at least 7 million per sample. Then a second PCR, running about 6 to 12 cycles, was carried out with a sample-barcoded 5' primer and a J-beta primer mix. Each cDNA molecule carried a tag from a template-switch adaptor that contained 12 random nucleotides. TCRdb ran MiXCR on the 5' RACE reads and lists one entry per CDR3 protein. The sample has 1.5 million to 2 million distinct CDR3 sequences; 28% are singletons.

Material for sequencing was blood. This TCR was sampled from a woman aged 25 to 39 in good health. The chain links TRBV29-1 to TRBJ2-1, with D uncertain. As DNA, the CDR3 is TGCAGCGTTGAAAGAGCTAGGACCAATGAGCAGTTCTTC. It specifies CSVERARTNEQFF.